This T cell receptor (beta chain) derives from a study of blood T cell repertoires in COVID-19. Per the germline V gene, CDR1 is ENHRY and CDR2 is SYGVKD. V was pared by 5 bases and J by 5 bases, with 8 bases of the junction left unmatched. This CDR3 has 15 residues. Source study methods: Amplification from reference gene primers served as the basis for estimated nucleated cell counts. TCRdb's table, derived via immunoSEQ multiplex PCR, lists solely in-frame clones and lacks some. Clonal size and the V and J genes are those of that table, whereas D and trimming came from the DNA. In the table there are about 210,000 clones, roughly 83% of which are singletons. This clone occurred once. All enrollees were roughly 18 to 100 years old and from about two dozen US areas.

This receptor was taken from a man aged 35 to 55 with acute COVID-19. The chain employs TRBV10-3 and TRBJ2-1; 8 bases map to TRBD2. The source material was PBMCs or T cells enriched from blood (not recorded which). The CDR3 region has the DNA TGTGCCATCAGTCCTGTTACTAGCGGTAACAATGAGCAGTTCTTC. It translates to CAISPVTSGNNEQFF.